The rows below give T cell receptor beta chains drawn from one sample of a study of cytomegalovirus exposure and HLA in healthy donors. TCRdb keeps only in-frame clones here, not all; method: immunoSEQ multiplex PCR. The sample carries 100,000 to 150,000 clones, approximately 80% recorded once. Input material: PBMCs. These receptors came from a woman aged 35 to 49 in good health and CMV-seronegative. Both conserved end residues are part of each CDR3. D genes are given only for firm matches. Clone size appears in some rows only: once, few, many, or a class for an expanded clone.

D gene: NA
J gene: TRBJ1-4
V gene: TRBV9
clone size: once
CDR3 protein: CASSAGGREGEKLFF
CDR3 DNA: TGTGCCAGCAGCGCGGGGGGGCGGGAAGGAGAAAAACTGTTTTTT

D gene: NA
J gene: TRBJ2-6
V gene: TRBV7-3
clone size: NA
CDR3 protein: CASSLGLAGANVLTF
CDR3 DNA: TGTGCCAGCAGCTTGGGACTCGCTGGGGCCAACGTCCTGACTTTC

D gene: NA
J gene: TRBJ1-3
V gene: TRBV27
clone size: NA
CDR3 protein: CASTSFIRGGGNTIYF
CDR3 DNA: TGTGCCAGCACTTCCTTCATTCGGGGAGGTGGAAACACCATATATTTT

D gene: TRBD2
J gene: TRBJ2-5
V gene: TRBV5-8
clone size: once
CDR3 protein: CASSPSSGWKGETQYF
CDR3 DNA: TGTGCCAGCAGCCCCTCTAGCGGGTGGAAAGGAGAGACCCAGTACTTC

D gene: NA
J gene: TRBJ1-2
V gene: TRBV5-4
clone size: NA
CDR3 protein: CASSPGQSDYGYTF
CDR3 DNA: TGTGCCAGCAGCCCCGGACAGTCTGACTATGGCTACACCTTC

D gene: NA
J gene: TRBJ2-5
V gene: TRBV4-1
clone size: NA
CDR3 protein: CASSQPDRIQETQYF
CDR3 DNA: TGCGCCAGCAGCCAGCCTGACAGGATTCAAGAGACCCAGTACTTC

D gene: NA
J gene: TRBJ1-5
V gene: TRBV4-3
clone size: few
CDR3 protein: CASSQEEGNNQPQHF
CDR3 DNA: TGCGCCAGCAGCCAGGAGGAGGGGAACAATCAGCCCCAGCATTTT

D gene: TRBD1
J gene: TRBJ1-5
V gene: TRBV7-2
clone size: NA
CDR3 protein: CASSPGQGAGQPQHF
CDR3 DNA: TGTGCCAGCAGCCCTGGGCAGGGGGCCGGGCAGCCCCAGCATTTT

D gene: TRBD2
J gene: TRBJ2-2
V gene: TRBV14
clone size: NA
CDR3 protein: CASSRRLAAGELFF
CDR3 DNA: TGTGCCAGCAGCCGCCGACTAGCGGCCGGGGAGCTGTTTTTT

D gene: TRBD1
J gene: TRBJ2-5
V gene: TRBV9
clone size: NA
CDR3 protein: CASSQGQGGLETQYF
CDR3 DNA: TGTGCCAGCAGCCAGGGACAGGGGGGACTAGAGACCCAGTACTTC

D gene: TRBD1
J gene: TRBJ1-2
V gene: TRBV7-3
clone size: NA
CDR3 protein: CASSPDRANYGYTF
CDR3 DNA: TGTGCCAGCAGCCCGGACAGGGCGAACTATGGCTACACCTTC

D gene: TRBD2
J gene: TRBJ2-5
V gene: TRBV7-3
clone size: NA
CDR3 protein: CASSLGGVAGGPQETQYF
CDR3 DNA: TGTGCCAGCAGCTTAGGGGGAGTAGCGGGAGGACCCCAAGAGACCCAGTACTTC

D gene: NA
J gene: TRBJ1-3
V gene: TRBV5-1
clone size: NA
CDR3 protein: CASSFAGNDGNTIYF
CDR3 DNA: TGCGCCAGCAGCTTCGCAGGGAATGACGGAAACACCATATATTTT

D gene: TRBD1
J gene: TRBJ1-1
V gene: TRBV7-9
clone size: NA
CDR3 protein: CASSPTGGTEAFF
CDR3 DNA: TGTGCCAGCAGCCCGACAGGGGGCACTGAAGCTTTCTTT

D gene: TRBD2
J gene: TRBJ2-5
V gene: TRBV28
clone size: once
CDR3 protein: CASRIAGVLETQYF
CDR3 DNA: TGTGCCAGCAGGATAGCGGGAGTTTTAGAGACCCAGTACTTC

D gene: TRBD2
J gene: TRBJ2-3
V gene: TRBV4-3
clone size: NA
CDR3 protein: CASSQDRVSGATDTQYF
CDR3 DNA: TGCGCCAGCAGCCAAGATCGGGTTAGCGGGGCCACAGATACGCAGTATTTT

D gene: NA
J gene: TRBJ2-3
V gene: TRBV5-1
clone size: NA
CDR3 protein: CASSPTVGSTDTQYF
CDR3 DNA: TGCGCCAGCAGCCCGACTGTGGGTAGCACAGATACGCAGTATTTT

D gene: NA
J gene: TRBJ2-1
V gene: TRBV4-3
clone size: few
CDR3 protein: CASSQGDLGGHNEQFF
CDR3 DNA: TGCGCCAGCAGCCAAGGAGACTTAGGGGGACACAATGAGCAGTTCTTC

D gene: NA
J gene: TRBJ1-6
V gene: TRBV5-1
clone size: NA
CDR3 protein: CASSWGETNSPLHF
CDR3 DNA: TGCGCCAGCAGCTGGGGAGAGACCAATTCACCCCTCCACTTT

D gene: TRBD1
J gene: TRBJ1-4
V gene: TRBV6-1
clone size: NA
CDR3 protein: CASRDRALNEKLFF
CDR3 DNA: TGTGCCAGCAGGGACAGGGCACTTAATGAAAAACTGTTTTTT

D gene: NA
J gene: TRBJ2-1
V gene: TRBV9
clone size: NA
CDR3 protein: CASSVAGGNEQFF
CDR3 DNA: TGTGCCAGCAGCGTAGCAGGGGGGAATGAGCAGTTCTTC

D gene: NA
J gene: TRBJ2-7
V gene: TRBV7-2
clone size: NA
CDR3 protein: CASSLGPVGTSEQYF
CDR3 DNA: TGTGCCAGCAGCTTAGGTCCAGTCGGAACTAGCGAGCAGTACTTC

D gene: NA
J gene: TRBJ2-1
V gene: TRBV27
clone size: NA
CDR3 protein: CASRPGGLNEQFF
CDR3 DNA: TGTGCCAGCAGGCCCGGGGGGCTCAATGAGCAGTTCTTC

D gene: NA
J gene: TRBJ2-5
V gene: TRBV15
clone size: NA
CDR3 protein: CATSRVTEETQYF
CDR3 DNA: TGTGCCACCAGCAGAGTTACGGAAGAGACCCAGTACTTC

D gene: NA
J gene: TRBJ1-1
V gene: TRBV5-1
clone size: NA
CDR3 protein: CASSLGFEGGEAFF
CDR3 DNA: TGCGCCAGCAGCTTGGGTTTTGAAGGGGGTGAAGCTTTCTTT

D gene: NA
J gene: TRBJ2-5
V gene: TRBV27
clone size: NA
CDR3 protein: CASSLGLEETQYF
CDR3 DNA: TGTGCCAGCAGTTTAGGTCTAGAAGAGACCCAGTACTTC

D gene: NA
J gene: TRBJ1-6
V gene: TRBV27
clone size: NA
CDR3 protein: CASSLGGQYNSPLHF
CDR3 DNA: TGTGCCAGCAGTTTAGGAGGACAGTATAATTCACCCCTCCACTTT

D gene: NA
J gene: TRBJ2-7
V gene: TRBV4-3
clone size: NA
CDR3 protein: CASSQDMGSYEQYF
CDR3 DNA: TGCGCCAGCAGCCAAGATATGGGCTCCTACGAGCAGTACTTC

D gene: TRBD1
J gene: TRBJ2-6
V gene: TRBV7-9
clone size: NA
CDR3 protein: CASSFTGAGANVLTF
CDR3 DNA: TGTGCCAGCAGCTTCACAGGGGCTGGGGCCAACGTCCTGACTTTC

D gene: TRBD2
J gene: TRBJ2-1
V gene: TRBV4-2
clone size: NA
CDR3 protein: CASSQGAGGSNEQFF
CDR3 DNA: TGTGCCAGCAGCCAAGGGGCGGGAGGGTCCAATGAGCAGTTCTTC

D gene: TRBD2
J gene: TRBJ2-7
V gene: TRBV7-9
clone size: NA
CDR3 protein: CASSRGDEQYF
CDR3 DNA: TGTGCCAGCAGCCGGGGGGACGAGCAGTACTTC

D gene: NA
J gene: TRBJ1-5
V gene: TRBV29-1
clone size: few
CDR3 protein: CSVGEGDQPQHF
CDR3 DNA: TGCAGCGTTGGGGAGGGAGATCAGCCCCAGCATTTT

D gene: TRBD1
J gene: TRBJ2-7
V gene: TRBV7-9
clone size: NA
CDR3 protein: CASSRQGAYEQYF
CDR3 DNA: TGTGCCAGCAGCCGACAGGGGGCCTACGAGCAGTACTTC

D gene: TRBD1
J gene: TRBJ2-3
V gene: TRBV7-9
clone size: NA
CDR3 protein: CASSLGTGASTDTQYF
CDR3 DNA: TGTGCCAGCAGCTTGGGAACAGGGGCTAGCACAGATACGCAGTATTTT

D gene: NA
J gene: TRBJ1-4
V gene: TRBV28
clone size: once
CDR3 protein: CASSLGLGANEKLFF
CDR3 DNA: TGTGCCAGCAGCTTAGGACTGGGAGCTAATGAAAAACTGTTTTTT

D gene: NA
J gene: TRBJ2-7
V gene: TRBV14
clone size: NA
CDR3 protein: CATRGLAGSDEQYF
CDR3 DNA: TGTGCCACCCGGGGATTGGCGGGATCGGACGAGCAGTACTTC

D gene: NA
J gene: TRBJ1-5
V gene: TRBV6-6
clone size: few
CDR3 protein: CASRAGGRNQPQHF
CDR3 DNA: TGTGCCAGCAGGGCTGGGGGGAGAAATCAGCCCCAGCATTTT

D gene: NA
J gene: TRBJ1-1
V gene: TRBV6-5
clone size: NA
CDR3 protein: CASSSSGHVNTEAFF
CDR3 DNA: TGTGCCAGCAGTTCGTCGGGACACGTGAACACTGAAGCTTTCTTT

D gene: TRBD2
J gene: TRBJ2-5
V gene: TRBV7-2
clone size: NA
CDR3 protein: CASSPPGLAGETQYF
CDR3 DNA: TGTGCCAGCAGCCCGCCGGGTCTAGCGGGAGAGACCCAGTACTTC

D gene: TRBD1
J gene: TRBJ1-5
V gene: TRBV19
clone size: NA
CDR3 protein: CASSTGTGSGSNQPQHF
CDR3 DNA: TGTGCCAGTAGTACCGGGACAGGGAGTGGGAGCAATCAGCCCCAGCATTTT

D gene: NA
J gene: TRBJ2-3
V gene: TRBV6-5
clone size: NA
CDR3 protein: CASTQVPRGTDTQYF
CDR3 DNA: TGTGCCAGCACCCAAGTACCACGGGGGACAGATACGCAGTATTTT

D gene: NA
J gene: TRBJ2-7
V gene: TRBV5-6
clone size: NA
CDR3 protein: CASSFGGSYEQYF
CDR3 DNA: TGTGCCAGCAGCTTCGGCGGATCCTACGAGCAGTACTTC

D gene: NA
J gene: TRBJ2-1
V gene: TRBV9
clone size: NA
CDR3 protein: CASSPGSSSYNEQFF
CDR3 DNA: TGTGCCAGCAGCCCAGGGTCCAGCTCCTACAATGAGCAGTTCTTC

D gene: TRBD1
J gene: TRBJ1-4
V gene: TRBV7-3
clone size: NA
CDR3 protein: CASSVGQGRATNEKLFF
CDR3 DNA: TGTGCCAGCAGCGTAGGACAGGGCCGAGCAACTAATGAAAAACTGTTTTTT

D gene: TRBD2
J gene: TRBJ2-1
V gene: TRBV5-4
clone size: once
CDR3 protein: CASSPALAGRNEQFF
CDR3 DNA: TGTGCCAGCAGCCCGGCACTAGCGGGGAGAAATGAGCAGTTCTTC

D gene: NA
J gene: TRBJ1-2
V gene: TRBV9
clone size: once
CDR3 protein: CASSDPRAGDGGGYTF
CDR3 DNA: TGTGCCAGCAGCGACCCTCGGGCTGGGGACGGGGGGGGCTACACCTTC

D gene: NA
J gene: TRBJ2-2
V gene: TRBV9
clone size: NA
CDR3 protein: CASSRGGLTGELFF
CDR3 DNA: TGTGCCAGCAGCAGGGGGGGCCTCACCGGGGAGCTGTTTTTT

D gene: TRBD1
J gene: TRBJ2-7
V gene: TRBV28
clone size: NA
CDR3 protein: CASRFYRGSTYEQYF
CDR3 DNA: TGTGCCAGCAGATTCTACAGGGGGTCGACCTACGAGCAGTACTTC

D gene: NA
J gene: TRBJ1-4
V gene: TRBV27
clone size: NA
CDR3 protein: CASSLRQGLNEKLFF
CDR3 DNA: TGTGCCAGCAGTTTAAGGCAGGGTTTGAATGAAAAACTGTTTTTT

D gene: NA
J gene: TRBJ1-2
V gene: TRBV9
clone size: NA
CDR3 protein: CASSDRRGYTF
CDR3 DNA: TGTGCCAGCAGCGACAGGCGTGGCTACACCTTC